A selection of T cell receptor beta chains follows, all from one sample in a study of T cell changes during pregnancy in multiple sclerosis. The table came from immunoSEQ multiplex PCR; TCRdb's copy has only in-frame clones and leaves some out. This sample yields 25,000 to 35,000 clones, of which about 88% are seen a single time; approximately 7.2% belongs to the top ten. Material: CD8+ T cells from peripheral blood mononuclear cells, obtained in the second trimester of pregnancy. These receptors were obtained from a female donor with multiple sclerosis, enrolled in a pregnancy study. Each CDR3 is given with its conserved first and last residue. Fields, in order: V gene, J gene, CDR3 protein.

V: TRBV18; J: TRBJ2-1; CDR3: CASSPNTGYNNEQFF
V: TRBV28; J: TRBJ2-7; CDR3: CASSFSVAYEQYF
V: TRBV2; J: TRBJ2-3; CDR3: CASRPLESDTQYF
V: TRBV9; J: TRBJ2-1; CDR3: CASSEGQTTSSYNEQFF
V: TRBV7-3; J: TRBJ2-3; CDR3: CASSLTGLDTQYF
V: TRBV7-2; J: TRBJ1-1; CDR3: CASSLVLEDTEAFF
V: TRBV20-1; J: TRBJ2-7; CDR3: CSAKQGYEQYF
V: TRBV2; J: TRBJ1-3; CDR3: CASIGDSSGNTIYF
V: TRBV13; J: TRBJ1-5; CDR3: CASSLMGERNQPQHF
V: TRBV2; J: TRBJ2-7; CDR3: CASSESGGQGVYEQYF
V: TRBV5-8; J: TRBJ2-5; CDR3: CASSFQPGQGKETQYF
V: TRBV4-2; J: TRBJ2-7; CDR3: CASSPGTSGPYEQYF
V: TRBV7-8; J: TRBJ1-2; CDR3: CASSPSIGPNYGYTF
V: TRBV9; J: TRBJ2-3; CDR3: CASSKPGLADGGADTQYF
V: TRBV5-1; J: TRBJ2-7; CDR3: CASSLVGGLYEQYF
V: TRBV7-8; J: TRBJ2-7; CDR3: CASSGGQDRYEQYF
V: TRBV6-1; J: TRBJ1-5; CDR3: CASSGQVYSNQPQHF
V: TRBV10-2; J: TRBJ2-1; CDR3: CASSDLRGFNEQFF
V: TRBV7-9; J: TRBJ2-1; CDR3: CASSFAGINNEQFF
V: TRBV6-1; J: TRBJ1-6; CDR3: CASSEARQGGSPLHF
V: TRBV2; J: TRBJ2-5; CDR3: CASSVGTGGGETQYF
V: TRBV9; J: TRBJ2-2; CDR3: CASSHSQAGGPAGELFF
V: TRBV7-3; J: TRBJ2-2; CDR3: CASSDRNTGELFF
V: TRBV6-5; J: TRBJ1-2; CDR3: CASSYGQGTGYGYTF
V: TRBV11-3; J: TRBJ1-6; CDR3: CASSLAYNSPLHF
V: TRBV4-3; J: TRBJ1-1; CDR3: CASSQQSRGNTEAFF
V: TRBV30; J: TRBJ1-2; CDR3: CAWTYGQGLYGYTF
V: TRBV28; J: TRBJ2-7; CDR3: CASSSPGLAPEQYF
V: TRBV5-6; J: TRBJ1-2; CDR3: CASSHQGANGYTF
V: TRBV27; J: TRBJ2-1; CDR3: CASSSRSSGSTYNEQFF
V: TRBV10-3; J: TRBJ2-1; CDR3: CAISESSGVNEQFF
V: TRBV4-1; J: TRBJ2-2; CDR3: CASSPGLAGNTGELFF
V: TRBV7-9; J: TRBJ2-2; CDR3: CASSSFGPEGNTGELFF
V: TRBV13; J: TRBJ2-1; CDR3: CASSLGEDNEQFF
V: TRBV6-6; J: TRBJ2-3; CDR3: CASKATSGTETDTQYF
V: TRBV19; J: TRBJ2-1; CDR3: CASSYRGPYNEQFF
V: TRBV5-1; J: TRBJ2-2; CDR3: CASSFNTGELFF
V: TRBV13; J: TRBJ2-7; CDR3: CASSGGGGPYEQYF
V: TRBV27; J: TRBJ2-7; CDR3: CASSRGVEQYF
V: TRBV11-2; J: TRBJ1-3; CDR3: CASSGWDSRGGNTIYF
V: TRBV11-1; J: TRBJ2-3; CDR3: CASSLRATSGRFTDTQYF
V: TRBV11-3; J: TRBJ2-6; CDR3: CASSPPRGSGANVLTF
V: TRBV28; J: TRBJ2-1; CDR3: CASSLGLAGGPYNEQFF
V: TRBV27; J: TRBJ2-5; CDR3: CASSLSDRVLETQYF
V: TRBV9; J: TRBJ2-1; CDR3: CASSVGQSYNEQFF
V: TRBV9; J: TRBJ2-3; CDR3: CASSIRGGADTQYF
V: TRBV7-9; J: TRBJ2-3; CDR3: CASSTASTDTQYF
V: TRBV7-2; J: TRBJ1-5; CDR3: CASSASLNDRANQPQHF